The rows below give T cell receptor beta chains drawn from one sample of a study of cytomegalovirus exposure and HLA in healthy donors. Clones were read by immunoSEQ multiplex PCR, and TCRdb kept only the in-frame ones, dropping some. Seen here are around 160,000 clones, about three quarters observed once, and the top ten hold roughly an eighth. Material: PBMCs. These receptor sequences come from a man aged 50 to 60 in good health and CMV-seropositive. Both conserved end residues are part of each CDR3. The order of the fields is V gene, CDR3 length, J gene, CDR3 protein.

TRBV28,18,TRBJ2-6,CASSPTGKGKSGANVLTF
TRBV30,16,TRBJ1-3,CAWSTGDRGGRNTIYF
TRBV7-9,14,TRBJ2-2,CSSSLVSVAGELFF
TRBV11-2,15,TRBJ2-7,CASSARPGQGGEQYF
TRBV9,18,TRBJ2-6,CASSVWAGDYSGANVLTF
TRBV7-9,13,TRBJ2-5,CASKSPSEETQYF
TRBV25-1,13,TRBJ1-2,CASTGGGGYGYTF
TRBV7-2,18,TRBJ2-5,CASSPRTSGGQKRETQYF
TRBV5-1,12,TRBJ1-2,CASSLNGDGYTF
TRBV4-3,14,TRBJ2-7,CASSQDQVSYEQYF
TRBV7-9,13,TRBJ2-5,CSSSLEQGGTQYF
TRBV5-1,17,TRBJ2-1,CASSSGDASGGYNEQFF
TRBV5-1,16,TRBJ1-1,CASSPTRGGADTEAFF
TRBV4-1,15,TRBJ2-1,CTSSQVAGGLNEQFF
TRBV15,17,TRBJ1-3,CATSRSRQGTSGNTIYF
TRBV7-3,14,TRBJ2-1,CASSPGQGHNEQFF
TRBV19,12,TRBJ1-1,CASSFQGSEAFF
TRBV5-1,15,TRBJ2-3,CASSFQGARTDTQYF